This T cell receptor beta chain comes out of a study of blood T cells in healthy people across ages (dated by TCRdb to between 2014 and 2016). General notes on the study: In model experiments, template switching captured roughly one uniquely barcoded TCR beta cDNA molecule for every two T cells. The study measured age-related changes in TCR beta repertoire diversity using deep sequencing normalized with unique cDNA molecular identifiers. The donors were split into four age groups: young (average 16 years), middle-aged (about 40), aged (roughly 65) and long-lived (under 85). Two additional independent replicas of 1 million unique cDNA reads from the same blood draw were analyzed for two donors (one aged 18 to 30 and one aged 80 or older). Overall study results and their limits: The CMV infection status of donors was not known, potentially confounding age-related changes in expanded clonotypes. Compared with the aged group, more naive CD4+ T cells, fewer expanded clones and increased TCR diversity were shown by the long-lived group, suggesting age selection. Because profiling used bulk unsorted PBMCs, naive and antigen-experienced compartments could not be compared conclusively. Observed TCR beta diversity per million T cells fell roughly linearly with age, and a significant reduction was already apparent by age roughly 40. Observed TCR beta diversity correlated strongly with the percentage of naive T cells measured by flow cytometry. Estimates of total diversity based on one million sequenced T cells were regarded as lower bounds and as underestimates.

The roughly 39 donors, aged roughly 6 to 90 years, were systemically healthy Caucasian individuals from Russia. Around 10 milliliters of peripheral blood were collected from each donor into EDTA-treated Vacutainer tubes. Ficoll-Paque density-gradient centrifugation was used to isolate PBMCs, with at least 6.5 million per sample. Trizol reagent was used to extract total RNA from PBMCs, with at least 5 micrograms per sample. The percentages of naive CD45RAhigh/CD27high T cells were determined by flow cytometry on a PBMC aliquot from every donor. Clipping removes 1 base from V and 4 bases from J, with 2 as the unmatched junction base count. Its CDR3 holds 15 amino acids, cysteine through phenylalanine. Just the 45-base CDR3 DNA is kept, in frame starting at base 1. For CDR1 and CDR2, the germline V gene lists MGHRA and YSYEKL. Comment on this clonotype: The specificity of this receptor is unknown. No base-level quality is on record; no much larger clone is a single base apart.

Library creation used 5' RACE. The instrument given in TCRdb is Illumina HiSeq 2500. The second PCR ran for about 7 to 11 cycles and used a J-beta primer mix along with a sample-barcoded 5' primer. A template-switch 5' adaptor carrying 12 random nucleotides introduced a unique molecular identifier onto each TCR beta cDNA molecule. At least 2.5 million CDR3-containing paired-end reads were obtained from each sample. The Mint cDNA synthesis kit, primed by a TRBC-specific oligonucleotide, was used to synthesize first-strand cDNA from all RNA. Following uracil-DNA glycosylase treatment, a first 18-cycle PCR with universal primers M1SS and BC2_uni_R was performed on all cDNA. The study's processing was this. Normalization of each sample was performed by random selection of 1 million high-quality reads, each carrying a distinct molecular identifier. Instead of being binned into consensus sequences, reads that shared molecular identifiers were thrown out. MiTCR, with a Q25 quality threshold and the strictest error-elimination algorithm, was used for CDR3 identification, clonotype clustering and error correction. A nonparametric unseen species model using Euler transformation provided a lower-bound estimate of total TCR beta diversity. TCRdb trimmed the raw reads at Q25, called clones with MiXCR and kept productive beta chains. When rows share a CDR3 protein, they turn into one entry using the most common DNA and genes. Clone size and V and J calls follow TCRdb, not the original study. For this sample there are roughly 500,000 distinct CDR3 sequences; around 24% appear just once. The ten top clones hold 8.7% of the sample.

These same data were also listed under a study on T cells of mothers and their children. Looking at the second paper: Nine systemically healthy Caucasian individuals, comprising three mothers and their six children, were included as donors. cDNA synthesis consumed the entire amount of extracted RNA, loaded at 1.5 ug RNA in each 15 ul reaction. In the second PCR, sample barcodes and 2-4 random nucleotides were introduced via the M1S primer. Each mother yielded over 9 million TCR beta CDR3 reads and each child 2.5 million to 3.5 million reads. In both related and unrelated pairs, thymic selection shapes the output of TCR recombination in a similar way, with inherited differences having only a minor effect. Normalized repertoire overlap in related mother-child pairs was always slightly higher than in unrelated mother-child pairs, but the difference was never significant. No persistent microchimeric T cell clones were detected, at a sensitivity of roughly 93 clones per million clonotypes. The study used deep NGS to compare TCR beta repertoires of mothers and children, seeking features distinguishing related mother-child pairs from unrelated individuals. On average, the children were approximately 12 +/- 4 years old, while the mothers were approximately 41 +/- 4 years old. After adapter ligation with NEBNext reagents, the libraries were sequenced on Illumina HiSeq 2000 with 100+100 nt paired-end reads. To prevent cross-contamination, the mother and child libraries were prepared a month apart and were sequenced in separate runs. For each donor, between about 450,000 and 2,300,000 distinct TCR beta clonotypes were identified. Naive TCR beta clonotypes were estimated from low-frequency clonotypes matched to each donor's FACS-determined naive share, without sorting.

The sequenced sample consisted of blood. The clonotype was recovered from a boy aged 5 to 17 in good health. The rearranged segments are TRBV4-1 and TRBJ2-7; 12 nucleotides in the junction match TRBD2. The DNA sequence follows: TGCGCCAGCAGCCAAGTCCTAGCGGGAGGGTACGAGCAGTACTTC. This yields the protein CASSQVLAGGYEQYF.